This T cell receptor beta chain derives from a study of OX40 agonist ivuxolimab in advanced cancers. On the study more broadly: Patients were treated with intravenous ivuxolimab, dosed at 0.01 to 10 mg/kg and infused every 2 weeks. A male proportion of about 86% was recorded, with mean age approximately 64 years and range about 23 to 90. Three patients showed partial responses: one hepatocellular carcinoma and two cutaneous melanoma cases.

The sample holds one count of this clone. Its antigen is undetermined. V lost 4 bases, J lost 3 bases, and 11 bases lay in between. CDR3 length: 13 residues. Findings and limits, study-wide: Both blood CD4+ and CD8+ T cells showed clonal growth by week 6 at 0.1 to 3.0 mg/kg.

Here immunoSEQ multiplex PCR was the method, and the copy in TCRdb shows in-frame clones only, minus some. Here the sample spans 60,000 to 70,000 clones, approximately 82% being singletons. The rearrangement uses TRBV5-3 and TRBJ2-7; the D gene is possibly TRBD1 (5 bases). TRBV5-3 is an ORF; its function is uncertain. Sequenced material: CD4+ or CD8+ T cells sorted from blood, taken in a trial of the OX40 agonist ivuxolimab. This sequence originates from an adult with an advanced solid tumor such as melanoma, head and neck, liver or kidney cancer. CDR3 amino acids: CARSTRQIYEQYF. The CDR3 nucleotides read TGTGCCAGAAGCACCAGACAGATCTACGAGCAGTACTTC.